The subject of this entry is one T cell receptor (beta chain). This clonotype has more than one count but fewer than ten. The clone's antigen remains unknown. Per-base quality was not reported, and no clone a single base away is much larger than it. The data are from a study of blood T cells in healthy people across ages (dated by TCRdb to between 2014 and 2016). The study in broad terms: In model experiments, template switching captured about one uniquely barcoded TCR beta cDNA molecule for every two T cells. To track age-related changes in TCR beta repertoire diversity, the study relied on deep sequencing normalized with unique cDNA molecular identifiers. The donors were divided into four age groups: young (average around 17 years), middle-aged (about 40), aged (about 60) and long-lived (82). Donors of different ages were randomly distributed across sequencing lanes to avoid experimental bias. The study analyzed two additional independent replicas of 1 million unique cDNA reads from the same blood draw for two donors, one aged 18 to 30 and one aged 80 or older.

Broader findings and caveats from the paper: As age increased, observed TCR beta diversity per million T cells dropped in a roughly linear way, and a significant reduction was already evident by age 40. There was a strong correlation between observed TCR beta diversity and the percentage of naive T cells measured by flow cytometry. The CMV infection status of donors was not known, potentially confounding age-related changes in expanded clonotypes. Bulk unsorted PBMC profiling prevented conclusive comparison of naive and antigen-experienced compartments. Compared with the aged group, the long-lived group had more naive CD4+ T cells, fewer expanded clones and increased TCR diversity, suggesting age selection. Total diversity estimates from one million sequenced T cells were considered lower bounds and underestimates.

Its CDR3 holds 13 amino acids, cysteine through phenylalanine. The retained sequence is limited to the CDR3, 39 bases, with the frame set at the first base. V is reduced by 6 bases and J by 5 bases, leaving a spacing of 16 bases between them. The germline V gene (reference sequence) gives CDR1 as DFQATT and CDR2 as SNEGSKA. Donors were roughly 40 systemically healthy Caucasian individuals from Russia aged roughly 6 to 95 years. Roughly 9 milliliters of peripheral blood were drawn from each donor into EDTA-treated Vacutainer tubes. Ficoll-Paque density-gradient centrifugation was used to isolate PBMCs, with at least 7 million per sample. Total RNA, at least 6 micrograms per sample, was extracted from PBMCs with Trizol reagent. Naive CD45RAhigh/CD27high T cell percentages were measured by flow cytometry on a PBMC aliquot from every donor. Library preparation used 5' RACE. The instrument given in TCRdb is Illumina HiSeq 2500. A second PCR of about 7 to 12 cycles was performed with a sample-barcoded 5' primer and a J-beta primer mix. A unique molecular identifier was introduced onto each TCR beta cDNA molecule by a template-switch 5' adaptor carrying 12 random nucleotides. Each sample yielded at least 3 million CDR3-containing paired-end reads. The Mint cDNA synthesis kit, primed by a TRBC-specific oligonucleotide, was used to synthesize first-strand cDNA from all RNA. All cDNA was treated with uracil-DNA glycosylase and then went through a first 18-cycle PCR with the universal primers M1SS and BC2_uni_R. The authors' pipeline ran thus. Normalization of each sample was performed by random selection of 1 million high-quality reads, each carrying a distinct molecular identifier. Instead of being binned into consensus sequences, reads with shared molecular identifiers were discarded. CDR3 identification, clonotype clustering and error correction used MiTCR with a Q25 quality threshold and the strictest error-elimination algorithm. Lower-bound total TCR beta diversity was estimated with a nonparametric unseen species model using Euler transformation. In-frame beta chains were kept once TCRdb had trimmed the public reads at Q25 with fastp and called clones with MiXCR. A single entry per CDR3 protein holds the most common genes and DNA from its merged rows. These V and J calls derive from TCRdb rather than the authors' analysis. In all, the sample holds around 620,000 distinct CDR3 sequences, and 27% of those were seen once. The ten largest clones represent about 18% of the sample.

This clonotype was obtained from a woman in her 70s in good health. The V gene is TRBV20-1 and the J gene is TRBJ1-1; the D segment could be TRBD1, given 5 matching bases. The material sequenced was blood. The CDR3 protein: CSAPQAGRTEAFF. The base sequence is TGCAGTGCACCACAGGCGGGGAGGACTGAAGCTTTCTTT.